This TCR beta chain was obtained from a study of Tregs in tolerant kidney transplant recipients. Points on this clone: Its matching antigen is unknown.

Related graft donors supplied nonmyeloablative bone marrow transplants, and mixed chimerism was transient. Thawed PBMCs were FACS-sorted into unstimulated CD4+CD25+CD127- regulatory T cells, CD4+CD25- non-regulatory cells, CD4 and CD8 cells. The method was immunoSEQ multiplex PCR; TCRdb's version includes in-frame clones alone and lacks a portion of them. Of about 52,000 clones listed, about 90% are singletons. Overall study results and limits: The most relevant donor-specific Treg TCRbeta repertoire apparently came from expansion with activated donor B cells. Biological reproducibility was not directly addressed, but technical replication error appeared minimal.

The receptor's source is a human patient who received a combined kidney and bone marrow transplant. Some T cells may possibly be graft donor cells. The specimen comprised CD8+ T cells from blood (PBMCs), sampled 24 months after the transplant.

The CDR3 DNA is TGTGCCAGCAGCCCCGGACAGCCGCCGTGGTACGAGCAGTACTTC. Translation gives CASSPGQPPWYEQYF. The V and J genes are TRBV14 and TRBJ2-7; D might be TRBD1 (6 bases). The germline gives CDR1 SGHDN, CDR2 FVKESK. Trimming took off 4 bases at V and 4 bases at J, with 17 bases between the two ends. The CDR3 contains 15 residues.